Sequencing of this T cell receptor beta chain was carried out in a study of vaccination and CD4 T cells after COVID-19. Across the study: Convalescents were six males and four females, two of them Hispanic. Either the Pfizer-BioNTech BNT162b2 or Moderna mRNA-1273 vaccine was given as two doses.

The study's findings and limits: Looking at convalescent patients, a median around 90% of reactive clones were present only post-vaccination. A nonsignificant median increase from 21 to 38 SARS-CoV-2-reactive clonotypes was observed.

The CDR3 consists of 15 residues. CDR1 is SGHVS, CDR2 FQNEAQ, per germline. V was trimmed by 5 bases and J by 6 bases, leaving 17 bases between them. TCRdb reprocessed the PCR reads with MiXCR, giving one entry per CDR3 protein. Of 15,000 to 17,000 distinct CDR3 sequences in the sample, 66% were seen once. About this clonotype: The antigen is unknown.

The clonotype was recovered from a human donor who had recovered from COVID-19. The chain employs TRBV7-8 and TRBJ2-1; no clear D gene. This specimen consisted of CD4+ T cells from blood, obtained after SARS-CoV-2 vaccination. The CDR3 sequence: CASSRRLDLGNEQFF. Here the CDR3 DNA reads TGTGCCAGCAGCCGTAGACTCGATCTCGGCAATGAGCAGTTCTTC.